This record looks at one TCR beta chain sequence and its context. Antigen: not known. These data belong to a study of OX40 agonist ivuxolimab in advanced cancers. Whole-study findings and limits: CD8+ T cells (on average) carried more expanded clones than CD4+ T cells.

Assay: immunoSEQ multiplex PCR; the TCRdb copy retains only in-frame clones and omits some. The sample lists 50,000 to 80,000 clones, around 90% occurring once. The CDR3 contains 15 residues. Trimming took off 2 bases at V and 2 bases at J, with 12 bases between the two ends. CDR1 and CDR2 from the germline V gene are MNHEY and SMNVEV (reference sequence). The V gene is TRBV27, the J gene TRBJ2-5; D possibly matches TRBD1 or TRBD2 (5 bases each). The TCR sequence derives from an adult with an advanced solid tumor such as melanoma, head and neck, liver or kidney cancer. Sequenced here: CD4+ or CD8+ T cells sorted from blood, sampled in a trial of the OX40 agonist ivuxolimab. The CDR3 reads CASSLVGTSQETQYF. The CDR3, as DNA: TGTGCCAGCAGTTTAGTGGGGACCAGTCAAGAGACCCAGTACTTC.